The clone carrying this T cell receptor (beta chain) was counted at least ten times. TCRdb passed the reads through MiXCR, listing each CDR3 protein once. The data show about 130,000 distinct CDR3 sequences, more than 7% seen once. This sample is part of a study of T cell repertoires in cytomegalovirus infection. From germline, CDR1 is SGHTA and CDR2 FQGNSA. Trimming at V came to 3 bases and at J to 1 base, leaving 1 base not matched to a gene. The CDR3 extends over 16 amino acids. Material for sequencing was PBMCs. The TCR was taken from a human donor in good health (CMV status not recorded). Some clones in this sample may be carry-over from other donors' samples. This sequence joins TRBV7-2 and TRBJ2-4; 12 bases fit TRBD1. The CDR3 DNA reads as TGTGCCAGCAGCTTGGGACAGGGGGCGGCCAAAAACATTCAGTACTTC. This encodes CASSLGQGAAKNIQYF. The variable domain in full, with the rest retrieved from reference TRBV7-2 and TRBJ2-4, is GAGVSQSPSNKVTEKGKDVELRCDPISGHTALYWYRQSLGQGLEFLIYFQGNSAPDKSGLPSDRFSAERTGGSVSTLTIQRTQQEDSAVYLCASSLGQGAAKNIQYFGAGTRLSVL.